The 10 T cell receptor beta chains below come from one sample, sequenced in a study of cytomegalovirus exposure and HLA in healthy donors. PCR employed 60 Vbeta and 13 Jbeta primers. The assay was immunoSEQ multiplex PCR, and TCRdb's table has in-frame clones only and misses some. The sample data list approximately 110,000 clones. The material sequenced was PBMCs. The source of these receptors is a man between 18 and 35 years old in good health and CMV-seronegative.

The V gene is TRBV19, the J gene TRBJ1-2; 11 bases are shared with TRBD1. The CDR3 has 17 residues. Trimming cost V 6 bases and J 4 bases; bases outside gene matches: 13. Per germline, CDR1 LNHDA and CDR2 SQIVND (reference sequence). The CDR3 loop is CASSIGQGARVGYGYTF. The CDR3 DNA reads TGTGCCAGTAGCATTGGACAGGGGGCTCGGGTAGGCTATGGCTACACCTTC. The whole variable domain, remainder taken from reference TRBV19 and TRBJ1-2, is DGGITQSPKYLFRKEGQNVTLSCEQNLNHDAMYWYRQDPGQGLRLIYYSQIVNDFQKGDIAEGYSVSREKKESFPLTVTSAQKNPTAFYLCASSIGQGARVGYGYTFGSGTRLTVV.

V usage is TRBV5-1 and J usage is TRBJ2-7, with TRBD1 matching 8 bases. Germline V gives CDR1 SGHRS, CDR2 YFSETQ. Losses at the gene ends were 0 bases for V and 3 bases for J; bases not matched to a gene: 2. This CDR3 contains 14 residues. CDR3: CASSLGTGYYEQYF. In nucleotides, the CDR3 is TGCGCCAGCAGCTTGGGGACAGGGTACTACGAGCAGTACTTC.

The chain uses TRBV19 and TRBJ1-1; 7 bases map to TRBD1. Losses at the gene ends were 6 bases for V and 2 bases for J; bases not matched to a gene: 3. CDR3 length: 13 residues. Germline V gene sequence: CDR1 LNHDA, CDR2 SQIVND (reference sequence). DNA for the CDR3: TGTGCCAGTAGGGACAGGACCAACACTGAAGCTTTCTTT. It encodes CASRDRTNTEAFF.

The chain is built from TRBV14 and TRBJ2-7; D remains unclear. Germline V gene lookup returns CDR1 SGHDN and CDR2 FVKESK. The CDR3 length is 14 residues. V lost 3 bases to trimming and J lost 4 bases, with 13 bases between them. In nucleotides, the CDR3 is TGTGCCAGCAGCCAGGCGGAAAGGTGGTACGAGCAGTACTTC. Residues: CASSQAERWYEQYF.

The gene calls are TRBV2 and TRBJ2-5, with TRBD2 identical over 9 bases. The CDR3 is 14 residues long. The germline V gene encodes CDR1 SNHLY and CDR2 FYNNEI. The trim removed 2 bases at V and 8 bases at J, leaving 6 bases unmatched. In DNA form, the CDR3 reads TGTGCCAGCAGTGAATTGACTAGCGGCGGTACCCAGTACTTC. Its protein is CASSELTSGGTQYF.

J is TRBJ1-1 and V is TRBV7-2; 8 positions match TRBD1. V dropped 4 bases and J dropped 4; count of bases not matched to a gene: 5. CDR1 SGHTA and CDR2 FQGNSA come from the germline V gene. This CDR3 is 14 amino acids long. In nucleotides, the CDR3 is TGTGCCAGCAGCTCCCAACAGGGGGGCACTGAAGCTTTCTTT. Protein product: CASSSQQGGTEAFF.

V and J are TRBV7-9 and TRBJ1-1, with unresolved D. Germline CDR1 is SEHNR and CDR2 is FQNEAQ (reference sequence). V dropped 7 bases and J dropped 1 base, with 22 bases sitting between them. The CDR3 totals 17 residues. The CDR3 DNA reads as TGTGCCAGCAAAGGTACGAGGGTGAAGGCTCCGAACACTGAAGCTTTCTTT. Translating it yields CASKGTRVKAPNTEAFF.

The V call is TRBV18, the J call TRBJ2-3; tentative D call: TRBD2 (6 bases). The CDR3 has 19 amino acids. V lost 2 bases, J lost 2 bases, and 23 bases lay in between. Germline V gives CDR1 KGHSH, CDR2 LQKENI. Here the CDR3 reads CASSPAPGLQTSVTDTQYF. CDR3 in DNA: TGTGCCAGCTCACCAGCCCCGGGACTCCAAACGAGCGTCACAGATACGCAGTATTTT.

The V and J genes are TRBV5-5 and TRBJ2-7; TRBD2 matches 7 bases. The CDR3 covers 15 residues. The germline CDR1 and CDR2 sequences are SGHKS and YYEKEE (reference sequence). V was pared by 5 bases and J by 1 base, with 9 bases of the junction left unmatched. The CDR3 protein is CASRGGPGRSYEQYF. The CDR3 nucleotides read TGTGCCAGCAGGGGAGGGCCAGGGCGATCCTACGAGCAGTACTTC.

The rearrangement uses TRBV6-5 and TRBJ1-2; D call uncertain. The V gene lost 2 bases and the J gene lost 10 bases, with 11 bases spanning the gap. Germline lookup yields CDR1 MNHEY and CDR2 SVGAGI. This CDR3 region has 12 residues. The DNA of the CDR3 is TGTGCCAGCAGTTACGACGACCGGGACTACACCTTC. Protein: CASSYDDRDYTF.